Listed here are 3 T cell receptor beta chains from one sample, sequenced in a study of control samples from healthy donors and cancer patients. Here immunoSEQ multiplex PCR was the method, and the copy in TCRdb shows in-frame clones only, minus some. The table includes around 59,000 clones, around 90% detected once. The specimen was PBMCs. These receptors originate from a man aged 35-49 years with colorectal cancer.

This clone was detected once. The V call is TRBV7-2, the J call TRBJ2-7, with D possibly being TRBD1 (5 bases). Germline CDR1 SGHTA, CDR2 FQGNSA. The CDR3 has 16 residues. Trimming shortened V by 5 bases and J by 3 bases, and 20 bases separated the two germline ends. The CDR3 DNA reads TGTGCCAGCAGCACCCCGGTAGGGGCGCACAACTACGAGCAGTACTTC. This gives the protein CASSTPVGAHNYEQYF.

This clone appeared a single time. V and J are TRBV7-2 and TRBJ2-1; tentatively, D is TRBD2 (5 bases). Germline CDR1 is SGHTA and CDR2 is FQGNSA. The V end lost 3 bases, the J end lost 8 bases, and 14 bases lay between the germline ends. The length of the CDR3 is 14 residues. CDR3 in amino acids: CASSLVVAYDEQFF. The CDR3 nucleotides read TGTGCCAGCAGCTTGGTTGTAGCGTACGATGAGCAGTTCTTC.

The chain uses TRBV7-2 and TRBJ2-3, with TRBD1 matching over 9 bases. The CDR3 sequence is 16 residues long. V trimming: 4 bases; J trimming: 3 bases; junction bases outside the gene matches: 8. CDR1 is SGHTA, CDR2 FQGNSA, per germline. The CDR3 region has the DNA TGTGCCAGCAGCTATATGACAGGGGGGGGTACAGATACGCAGTATTTT. It yields the protein CASSYMTGGGTDTQYF.